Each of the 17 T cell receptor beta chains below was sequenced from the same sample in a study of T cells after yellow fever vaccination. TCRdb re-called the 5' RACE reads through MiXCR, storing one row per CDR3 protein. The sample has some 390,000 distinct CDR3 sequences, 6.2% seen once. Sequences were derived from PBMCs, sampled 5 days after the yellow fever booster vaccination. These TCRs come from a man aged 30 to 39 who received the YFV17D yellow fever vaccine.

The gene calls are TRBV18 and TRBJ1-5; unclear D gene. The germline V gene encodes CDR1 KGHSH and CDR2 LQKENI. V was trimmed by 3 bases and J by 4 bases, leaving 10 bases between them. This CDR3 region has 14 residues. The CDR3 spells CASSPVRENQPQHF. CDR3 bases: TGTGCCAGCTCACCGGTACGGGAAAATCAGCCCCAGCATTTT.

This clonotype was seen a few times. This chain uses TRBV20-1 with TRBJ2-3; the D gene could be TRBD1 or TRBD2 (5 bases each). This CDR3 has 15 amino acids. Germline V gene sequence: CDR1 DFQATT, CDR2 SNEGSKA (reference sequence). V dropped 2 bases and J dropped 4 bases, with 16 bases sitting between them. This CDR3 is CSARSGTQFPDTQYF. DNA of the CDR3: TGCAGTGCTAGATCCGGGACCCAGTTCCCAGATACGCAGTATTTT.

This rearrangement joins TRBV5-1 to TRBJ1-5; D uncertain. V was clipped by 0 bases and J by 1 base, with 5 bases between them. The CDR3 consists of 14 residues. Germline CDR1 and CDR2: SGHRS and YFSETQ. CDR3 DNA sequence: TGCGCCAGCAGCTTGGAACCCAGCAATCAGCCCCAGCATTTT. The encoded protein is CASSLEPSNQPQHF. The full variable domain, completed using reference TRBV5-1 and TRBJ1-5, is KAGVTQTPRYLIKTRGQQVTLSCSPISGHRSVSWYQQTPGQGLQFLFEYFSETQRNKGNFPGRFSGRQFSNSRSEMNVSTLELGDSALYLCASSLEPSNQPQHFGDGTRLSIL.

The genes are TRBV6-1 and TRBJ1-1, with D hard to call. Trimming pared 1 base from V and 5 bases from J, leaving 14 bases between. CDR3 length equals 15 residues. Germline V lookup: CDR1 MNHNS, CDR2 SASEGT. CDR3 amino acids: CASSEVGLRETEAFF. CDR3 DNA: TGTGCCAGCAGTGAAGTTGGTTTGCGGGAAACTGAAGCTTTCTTT.

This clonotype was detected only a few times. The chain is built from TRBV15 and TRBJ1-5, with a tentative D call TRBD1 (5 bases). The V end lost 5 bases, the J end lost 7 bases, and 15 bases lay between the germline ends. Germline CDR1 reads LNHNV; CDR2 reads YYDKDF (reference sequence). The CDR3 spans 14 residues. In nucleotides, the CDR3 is TGTGCCACCAGCCGCTGGGACTACAACCAGCCCCAGCATTTT. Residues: CATSRWDYNQPQHF.

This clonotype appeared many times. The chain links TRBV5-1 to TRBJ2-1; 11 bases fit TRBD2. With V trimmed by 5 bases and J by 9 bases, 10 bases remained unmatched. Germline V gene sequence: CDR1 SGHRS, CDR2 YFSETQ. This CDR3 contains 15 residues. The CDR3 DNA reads TGCGCCAGCAGATCGGACACTAGCGGGAGAGTTGAGCAGTTCTTC. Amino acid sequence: CASRSDTSGRVEQFF.

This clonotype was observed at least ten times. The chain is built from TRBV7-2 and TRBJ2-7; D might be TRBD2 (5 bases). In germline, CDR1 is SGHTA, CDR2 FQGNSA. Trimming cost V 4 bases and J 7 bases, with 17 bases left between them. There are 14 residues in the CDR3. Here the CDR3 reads CASSSPGSPKEQYF. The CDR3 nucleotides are TGTGCCAGCAGCTCGCCGGGGAGCCCGAAAGAGCAGTACTTC.

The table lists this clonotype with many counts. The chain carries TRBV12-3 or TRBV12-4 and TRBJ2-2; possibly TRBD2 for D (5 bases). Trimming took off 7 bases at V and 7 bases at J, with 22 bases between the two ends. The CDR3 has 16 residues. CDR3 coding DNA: TGTGCCAGCATGCCAGGATTATACCGGGGTGGCGGGGAGCTGTTTTTT. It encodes CASMPGLYRGGGELFF.

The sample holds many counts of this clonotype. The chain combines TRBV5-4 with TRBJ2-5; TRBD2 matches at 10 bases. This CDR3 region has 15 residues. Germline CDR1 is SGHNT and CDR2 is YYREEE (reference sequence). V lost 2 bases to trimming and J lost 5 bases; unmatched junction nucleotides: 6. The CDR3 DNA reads TGTGCCAGCAGCTTTCCAGCGGGAGGGGATGAGACCCAGTACTTC. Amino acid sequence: CASSFPAGGDETQYF.

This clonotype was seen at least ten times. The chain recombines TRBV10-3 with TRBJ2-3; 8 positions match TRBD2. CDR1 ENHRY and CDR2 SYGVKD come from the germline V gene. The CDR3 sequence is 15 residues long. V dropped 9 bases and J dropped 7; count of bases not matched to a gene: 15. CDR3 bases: TGTGCCATTGGCCCGGGAGCGGGAGAGGGATATACGCAGTATTTT. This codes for CAIGPGAGEGYTQYF.

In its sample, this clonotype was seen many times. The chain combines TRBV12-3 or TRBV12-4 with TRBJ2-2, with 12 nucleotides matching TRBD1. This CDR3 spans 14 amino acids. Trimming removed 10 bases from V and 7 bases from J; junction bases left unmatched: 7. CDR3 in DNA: TGTGCCACCACGGGACAGGGGGCTGTCGGGGAGCTGTTTTTT. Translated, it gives CATTGQGAVGELFF.

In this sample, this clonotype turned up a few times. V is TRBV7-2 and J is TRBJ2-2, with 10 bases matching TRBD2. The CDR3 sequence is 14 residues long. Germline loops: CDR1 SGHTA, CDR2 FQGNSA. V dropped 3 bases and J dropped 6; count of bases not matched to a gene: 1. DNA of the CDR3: TGTGCCAGCAGCTTCGGGACTAGCGCCGGGGAGCTGTTTTTT. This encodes CASSFGTSAGELFF.

The CDR3 spells CASSTRGKIIGYNEQFF. Here the CDR3 DNA reads TGTGCCAGCAGCACCCGGGGTAAGATCATTGGATACAATGAGCAGTTCTTC. V usage is TRBV11-2 and J usage is TRBJ2-1; TRBD2 is a possible D gene (5 bases). This CDR3 contains 17 residues. Trimming took 5 bases from V and 4 from J, leaving 21 bases between them. Germline CDR1 is SGHAT and CDR2 is FQNNGV.

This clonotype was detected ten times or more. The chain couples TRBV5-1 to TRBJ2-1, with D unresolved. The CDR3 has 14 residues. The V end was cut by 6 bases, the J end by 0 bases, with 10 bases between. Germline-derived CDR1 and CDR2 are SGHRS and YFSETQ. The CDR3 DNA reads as TGCGCCAGCACCCCTGACCGCTCCTACAATGAGCAGTTCTTC. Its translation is CASTPDRSYNEQFF.

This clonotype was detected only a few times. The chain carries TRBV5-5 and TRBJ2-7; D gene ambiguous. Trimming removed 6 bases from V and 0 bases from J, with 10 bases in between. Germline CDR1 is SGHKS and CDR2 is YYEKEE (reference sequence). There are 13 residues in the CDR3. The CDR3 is CASNTLSSYEQYF. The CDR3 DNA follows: TGTGCCAGCAATACGCTGAGCTCCTACGAGCAGTACTTC.

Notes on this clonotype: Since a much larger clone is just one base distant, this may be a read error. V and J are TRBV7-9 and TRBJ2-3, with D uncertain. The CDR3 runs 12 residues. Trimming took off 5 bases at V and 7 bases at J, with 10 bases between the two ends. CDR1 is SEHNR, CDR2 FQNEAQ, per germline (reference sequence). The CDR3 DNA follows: TGTGCCAGCAGCACCCATCGATATACGCAGTATTTT. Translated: CASSTHRYTQYF. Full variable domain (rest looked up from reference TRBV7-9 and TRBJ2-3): DTGVSQNPRHKITKRGQNVTFRCDPISEHNRLYWYRQTLGQGPEFLTYFQNEAQLEKSRLLSDRFSAERPKGSFSTLEIQRTEQGDSAMYLCASSTHRYTQYFGPGTRLTVL.

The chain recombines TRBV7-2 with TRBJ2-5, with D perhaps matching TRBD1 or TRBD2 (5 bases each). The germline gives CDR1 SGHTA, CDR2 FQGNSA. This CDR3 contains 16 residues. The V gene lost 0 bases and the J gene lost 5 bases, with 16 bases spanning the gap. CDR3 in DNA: TGTGCCAGCAGCTTAGCGTGGGGGTCTCGAGTGGAGACCCAGTACTTC. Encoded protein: CASSLAWGSRVETQYF.